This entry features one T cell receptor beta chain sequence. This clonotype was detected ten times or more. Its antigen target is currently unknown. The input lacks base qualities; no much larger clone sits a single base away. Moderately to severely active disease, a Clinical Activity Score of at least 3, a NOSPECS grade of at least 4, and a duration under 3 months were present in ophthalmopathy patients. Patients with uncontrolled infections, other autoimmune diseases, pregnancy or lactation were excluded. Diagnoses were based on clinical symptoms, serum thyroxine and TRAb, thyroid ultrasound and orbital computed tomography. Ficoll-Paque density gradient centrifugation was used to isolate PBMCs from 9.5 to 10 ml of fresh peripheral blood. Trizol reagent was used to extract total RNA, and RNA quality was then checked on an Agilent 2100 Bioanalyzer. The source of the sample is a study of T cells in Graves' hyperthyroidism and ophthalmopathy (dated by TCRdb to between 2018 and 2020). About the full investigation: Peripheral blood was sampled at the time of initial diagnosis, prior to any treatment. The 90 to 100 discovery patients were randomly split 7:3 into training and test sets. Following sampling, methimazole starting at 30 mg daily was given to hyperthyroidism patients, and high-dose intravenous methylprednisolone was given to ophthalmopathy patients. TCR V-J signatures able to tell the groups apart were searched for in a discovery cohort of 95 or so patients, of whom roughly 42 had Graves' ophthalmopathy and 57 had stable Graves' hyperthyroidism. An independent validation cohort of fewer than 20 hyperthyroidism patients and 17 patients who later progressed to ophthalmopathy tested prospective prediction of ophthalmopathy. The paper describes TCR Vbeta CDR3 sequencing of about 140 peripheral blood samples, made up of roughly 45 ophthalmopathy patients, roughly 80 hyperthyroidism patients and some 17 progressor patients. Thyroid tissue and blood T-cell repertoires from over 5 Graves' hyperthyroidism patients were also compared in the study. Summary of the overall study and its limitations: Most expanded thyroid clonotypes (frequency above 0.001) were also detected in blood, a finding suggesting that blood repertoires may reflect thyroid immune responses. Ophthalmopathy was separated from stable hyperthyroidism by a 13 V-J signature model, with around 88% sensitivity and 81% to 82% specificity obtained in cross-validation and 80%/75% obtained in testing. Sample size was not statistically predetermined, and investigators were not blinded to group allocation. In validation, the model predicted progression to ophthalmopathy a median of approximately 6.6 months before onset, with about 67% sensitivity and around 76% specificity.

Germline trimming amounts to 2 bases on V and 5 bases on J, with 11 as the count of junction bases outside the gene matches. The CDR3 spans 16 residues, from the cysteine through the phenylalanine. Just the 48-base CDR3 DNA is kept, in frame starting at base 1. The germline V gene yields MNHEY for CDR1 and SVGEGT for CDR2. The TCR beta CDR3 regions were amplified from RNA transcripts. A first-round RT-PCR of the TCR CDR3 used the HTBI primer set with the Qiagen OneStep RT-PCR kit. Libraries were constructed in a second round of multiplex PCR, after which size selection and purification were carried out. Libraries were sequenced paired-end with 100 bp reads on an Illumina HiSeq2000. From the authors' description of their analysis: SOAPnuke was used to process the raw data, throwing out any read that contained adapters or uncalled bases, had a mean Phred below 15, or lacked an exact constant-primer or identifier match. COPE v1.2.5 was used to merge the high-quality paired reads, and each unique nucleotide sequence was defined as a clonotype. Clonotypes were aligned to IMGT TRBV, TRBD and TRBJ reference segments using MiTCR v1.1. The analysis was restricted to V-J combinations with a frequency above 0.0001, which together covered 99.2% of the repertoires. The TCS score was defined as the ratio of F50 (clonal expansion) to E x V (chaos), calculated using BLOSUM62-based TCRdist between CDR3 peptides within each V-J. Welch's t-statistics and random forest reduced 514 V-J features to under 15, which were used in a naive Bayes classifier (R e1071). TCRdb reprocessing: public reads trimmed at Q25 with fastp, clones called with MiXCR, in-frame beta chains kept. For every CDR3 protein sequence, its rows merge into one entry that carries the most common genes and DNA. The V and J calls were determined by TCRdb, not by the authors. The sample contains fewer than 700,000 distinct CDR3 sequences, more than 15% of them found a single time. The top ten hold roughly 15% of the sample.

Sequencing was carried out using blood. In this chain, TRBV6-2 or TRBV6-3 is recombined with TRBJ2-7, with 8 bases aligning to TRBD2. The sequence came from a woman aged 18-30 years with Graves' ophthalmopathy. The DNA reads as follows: TGTGCCAGCAGTTACGGCCGGGAGGGCCTCTCGGACGAGCAGTACTTC. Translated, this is CASSYGREGLSDEQYF.